This TCR beta chain originates from a study of response to subunit inactivated influenza vaccine. The study's findings and limits: The authors proposed limited new T cell recruitment per seasonal influenza vaccination.

A word on this clonotype: Its antigen remains unknown.

MiXCR, applied by TCRdb to the RT-PCR reads, yields one record per CDR3 protein. The sample lists hundreds of thousands of distinct CDR3 sequences, 7.6% seen once, with approximately 13% in the top ten. The material was PBMCs from blood, obtained 23 months after vaccination. This TCR was recovered from a man aged 50 to 69 who received an inactivated influenza vaccine.

In nucleotides, the CDR3 is TGTGCCAGCAGTGCGGTGGGAGTAGATACTGAAGCTTTCTTT. Its translation: CASSAVGVDTEAFF. The rearrangement links TRBV6-1 to TRBJ1-1; D is unresolved. V was pared by 4 bases and J by 5 bases, with 14 bases between. The germline V gene has CDR1 MNHNS and CDR2 SASEGT. The CDR3 spans 14 residues.